These 26 T cell receptor beta chains came from one sample sequenced in a study of blood T cell repertoires in COVID-19. Method: immunoSEQ multiplex PCR; TCRdb's copy keeps in-frame clones and lacks some. The profile shows 110,000 or so clones, 80% to 90% of them singletons. Sequencing was done on a sample of peripheral blood. These receptors were obtained from a man in his forties or fifties with acute or convalescent COVID-19.

The V and J genes are TRBV2 and TRBJ1-4, with D unresolved. Germline V gives CDR1 SNHLY, CDR2 FYNNEI. This CDR3 is built from 11 residues. The V and J ends lost 5 bases and 5 bases respectively, with 3 bases between them. CDR3 region: CASSPNEKLFF. The CDR3 DNA reads as TGTGCCAGCAGTCCAAATGAAAAACTGTTTTTT.

This clone was observed once. The V and J genes are TRBV6-6 and TRBJ1-3; D call uncertain. V was cut by 5 bases and J by 0 bases, with 17 bases left in between. Per the germline V gene, CDR1 is MNHNY and CDR2 is SVGAGI (reference sequence). This CDR3 comprises 17 residues. DNA of the CDR3: TGTGCCAGCAGTCGCGGGAGGGCAGGCAGCTCTGGAAACACCATATATTTT. It codes for CASSRGRAGSSGNTIYF.

This clone was seen once. The chain joins TRBV6-2 or TRBV6-3 to TRBJ2-6, with 7 nucleotides matching TRBD2. The CDR3 is 15 amino acids. Germline trimming cut 5 bases from V and 2 bases from J; bases unmatched to any gene: 3. Germline-derived CDR1 and CDR2 are MNHEY and SVGEGT. The CDR3 nucleotides are TGTGCCAGCAGTAGGGGAGGGGCTGGGGCCAACGTCCTGACTTTC. Protein sequence: CASSRGGAGANVLTF.

This clone was found a few times. The rearrangement uses TRBV25-1 and TRBJ2-1; no clear D gene. Germline V lookup: CDR1 MGHDK, CDR2 SYGVNS. V was cut by 2 bases and J by 2 bases, with 10 bases left in between. This CDR3 has 15 residues. For the CDR3, the DNA is TGTGCCAGCAGTGAAGAAGCGATAGCCTACAATGAGCAGTTCTTC. Translated, it gives CASSEEAIAYNEQFF.

The J gene is TRBJ2-1, the V gene TRBV14; no reliable D call. The CDR3 runs 12 residues. The V end was cut by 3 bases, the J end by 5 bases, with 5 bases between. The germline gives CDR1 SGHDN, CDR2 FVKESK. As DNA, the CDR3 is TGTGCCAGCAGCCACCAAAACAATGAGCAGTTCTTC. It translates to CASSHQNNEQFF.

J is TRBJ2-7 and V is TRBV7-2; D ambiguous. CDR1 and CDR2 from the germline V gene are SGHTA and FQGNSA. Trimming left V 5 bases short and J 0 bases short, with 8 bases between. The length of the CDR3 is 13 residues. CDR3 sequence (DNA): TGTGCCAGCAGCCTGGCAGTCTCCTACGAGCAGTACTTC. Protein sequence: CASSLAVSYEQYF.

This chain uses TRBV19 with TRBJ1-1; TRBD1 aligns across 8 bases. V shed 7 bases and J 7 bases; nucleotides not matched to a gene: 5. Per germline, CDR1 LNHDA and CDR2 SQIVND (reference sequence). This CDR3 has 12 residues. CDR3 nucleotide sequence: TGTGCCAGTAAGGACAGGGTGGATGAAGCTTTCTTT. Protein sequence: CASKDRVDEAFF.

This CDR3 is CASSSDSYNEQFF. The CDR3 coding sequence is TGTGCCAGTAGTAGTGACAGTTACAATGAGCAGTTCTTC. The V and J genes are TRBV19 and TRBJ2-1; tentatively, D is TRBD1 (5 bases). Germline values: CDR1 LNHDA, CDR2 SQIVND (reference sequence). The CDR3 covers 13 residues. V was trimmed by 4 bases and J by 4 bases, leaving 8 bases between them.

The genes are TRBV27 and TRBJ1-1; 9 bases match TRBD1. The CDR3 spans 14 residues. The germline V gene encodes CDR1 MNHEY and CDR2 SMNVEV (reference sequence). The J segment lost 11 bases and the V segment lost 3 bases, leaving 10 bases of the junction unmatched. The DNA for the CDR3 is TGTGCCAGCAGTTTTCGACAGGGGGGGAATTGGGCTTTCTTT. Protein sequence: CASSFRQGGNWAFF.

V is TRBV14 and J is TRBJ2-7; D might be TRBD1 (6 bases). V dropped 1 base and J dropped 3 bases, with 13 bases sitting between them. This CDR3 contains 15 residues. Looked up from germline, CDR1 is SGHDN and CDR2 is FVKESK. This CDR3 reads CASSQAPTGIYEQYF. In nucleotides, the CDR3 is TGTGCCAGCAGCCAAGCGCCCACAGGGATCTACGAGCAGTACTTC.

The rearrangement joins TRBV9 to TRBJ2-7, with 9 nucleotides matching TRBD2. Trimming cost V 0 bases and J 5 bases; bases outside gene matches: 6. CDR3 length: 15 amino acids. The germline gives CDR1 SGDLS, CDR2 YYNGEE. CDR3 sequence (DNA): TGTGCCAGCAGCGTAGTTAGCGGGGGTGTAAACGAGCAGTACTTC. Translating gives CASSVVSGGVNEQYF. Supplemented by reference TRBV9 and TRBJ2-7, the full variable domain reads DSGVTQTPKHLITATGQRVTLRCSPRSGDLSVYWYQQSLDQGLQFLIQYYNGEERAKGNILERFSAQQFPDLHSELNLSSLELGDSALYFCASSVVSGGVNEQYFGPGTRLTVT.

The genes are TRBV12-3 or TRBV12-4 and TRBJ1-1; 10 bases fit TRBD1. The CDR3 is 11 amino acids. J gave up 11 bases and V 6 bases, and 3 bases lay outside the gene matches. The CDR3 bases are TGTGCCAGCAGCCGGACAGGGGGGGCTTTCTTT. The encoded protein is CASSRTGGAFF.

J is TRBJ2-7 and V is TRBV7-2; TRBD1 might be the D (6 bases). CDR1 and CDR2 (germline): SGHTA, FQGNSA. Trimming left V 3 bases short and J 2 bases short, with 14 bases between. This CDR3 spans 15 amino acids. CDR3 DNA: TGTGCCAGCAGCTTCGAATGGGGGCCTACCTACGAGCAGTACTTC. Translation gives CASSFEWGPTYEQYF. The whole variable domain, filled in from reference TRBV7-2 and TRBJ2-7, reads GAGVSQSPSNKVTEKGKDVELRCDPISGHTALYWYRQSLGQGLEFLIYFQGNSAPDKSGLPSDRFSAERTGGSVSTLTIQRTQQEDSAVYLCASSFEWGPTYEQYFGPGTRLTVT.

The chain recombines TRBV5-5 with TRBJ2-2; no clear D. The length of the CDR3 is 15 residues. V was cut by 0 bases and J by 1 base, with 7 bases left in between. The germline CDR1 and CDR2 sequences are SGHKS and YYEKEE (reference sequence). The CDR3 region has the DNA TGTGCCAGCAGCTTGGGACATCTGAACACCGGGGAGCTGTTTTTT. It encodes CASSLGHLNTGELFF. The full variable domain, in which reference TRBV5-5 and TRBJ2-2 provide the parts outside the CDR3, is DAGVTQSPTHLIKTRGQQVTLRCSPISGHKSVSWYQQVLGQGPQFIFQYYEKEERGRGNFPDRFSARQFPNYSSELNVNALLLGDSALYLCASSLGHLNTGELFFGEGSRLTVL.

V is TRBV27 and J is TRBJ2-7; the match to TRBD1 covers 7 bases. Germline assignment: CDR1 MNHEY and CDR2 SMNVEV (reference sequence). The CDR3 is 16 residues long. V shed 2 bases, J shed 0 bases, and the junction held 7 bases outside the gene matches. The CDR3 nucleotides read TGTGCCAGCAGTTTAACAATCGACAGGGTCTCCTACGAGCAGTACTTC. Its protein is CASSLTIDRVSYEQYF.

The gene calls are TRBV7-9 and TRBJ2-7, with 7 bases lining up with TRBD1. Trimming removed 2 bases from V and 0 bases from J; junction bases left unmatched: 4. Germline V lookup: CDR1 SEHNR, CDR2 FQNEAQ (reference sequence). The CDR3 is 15 amino acids. The CDR3 nucleotides read TGTGCCAGCAGCTTAATGGGACAGCTCTCCTACGAGCAGTACTTC. Its protein is CASSLMGQLSYEQYF.

The gene calls are TRBV5-1 and TRBJ2-1; TRBD2 matches 12 bases. CDR3 length equals 18 residues. The V segment lost 3 bases and the J segment 7 bases; nucleotides outside the gene matches: 14. Per the germline V gene, CDR1 is SGHRS and CDR2 is YFSETQ. CDR3: CASSSSTSGGAGGNEQFF. In DNA, the CDR3 is TGCGCCAGCAGCTCCTCGACTAGCGGGGGCGCGGGAGGGAATGAGCAGTTCTTC.

The chain links TRBV3-1 (or the pseudogene TRBV3-2) to TRBJ1-6, with TRBD1 matching 9 bases. This CDR3 region has 16 residues. The germline V gene has CDR1 LGHDT and CDR2 YNNKEL (reference sequence). V gave up 4 bases and J gave up 9 bases; unmatched junction bases: 10. For the CDR3, the DNA is TGTGCCAGCAGCCCTGAACAGGGGGCGGTGGTTTCACCCCTCCACTTT. It specifies CASSPEQGAVVSPLHF.

This clone has just a few counts. This sequence joins TRBV6-5 and TRBJ1-5; unclear D gene. This CDR3 is built from 13 residues. With 6 bases removed from V and 6 bases from J, the gap between germline ends came to 12 bases. Germline loops: CDR1 MNHEY, CDR2 SVGAGI. CDR3 coding DNA: TGTGCCAGCAGGGGAGAACGAGTTCAGCCCCAGCATTTT. Residues: CASRGERVQPQHF.

The rearrangement uses TRBV6-2 or TRBV6-3 and TRBJ1-1; D not resolved. Germline values: CDR1 MNHEY, CDR2 SVGEGT. This CDR3 is built from 12 residues. The V and J ends lost 3 bases and 9 bases respectively, with 11 bases between them. CDR3 nucleotide sequence: TGTGCCAGCAGTTATTCGGGGAAAAAAGCTTTCTTT. Translation gives CASSYSGKKAFF.

V and J are TRBV3-1 (or the pseudogene TRBV3-2) and TRBJ1-2; 7 bases line up with TRBD1. Germline lookup yields CDR1 LGHDT and CDR2 YNNKEL (reference sequence). This CDR3 has 13 residues. V shed 4 bases and J 7 bases; nucleotides not matched to a gene: 6. The CDR3 region has the DNA TGTGCCAGCAGCCCCGACAGGGTTGTTGGCTACACCTTC. Translation: CASSPDRVVGYTF.

The V call is TRBV19, the J call TRBJ1-1, with TRBD1 as a possible D gene (6 bases). The CDR3 covers 14 residues. CDR1 is LNHDA and CDR2 is SQIVND in the germline V gene (reference sequence). V lost 6 bases, J lost 1 base, and 12 bases lay in between. CDR3 sequence: CASSRLTGNTEAFF. The CDR3, as DNA: TGTGCCAGTAGCCGCTTGACAGGGAACACTGAAGCTTTCTTT.

The CDR3 spells CASSARQGAIDEKLFF. The CDR3 coding sequence is TGTGCCAGCAGCGCAAGACAGGGGGCGATAGATGAAAAACTGTTTTTT. This chain links TRBV2 with TRBJ1-4; 10 bases map to TRBD1. The length of the CDR3 is 16 residues. The trim removed 6 bases at V and 6 bases at J, leaving 10 bases unmatched. Germline loops: CDR1 SNHLY, CDR2 FYNNEI.

This clone was seen once. The CDR3 DNA reads as TGTGCCAGCAGCTCGCCCAGGACTAGCGGGGTCACCTACGAGCAGTACTTC. Protein product: CASSSPRTSGVTYEQYF. This sequence joins TRBV7-9 and TRBJ2-7; 12 positions match TRBD2. Per the germline V gene, CDR1 is SEHNR and CDR2 is FQNEAQ (reference sequence). J gave up 2 bases and V 4 bases, and 9 bases lay outside the gene matches. The CDR3 runs 17 residues.

This clone was observed once. The V and J genes are TRBV12-3 or TRBV12-4 and TRBJ1-2; 7 bases are a match to TRBD1. The CDR3 covers 13 residues. With 4 bases clipped from V and 8 bases from J, the junction kept 7 bases outside the gene matches. CDR3: CASSSTGTYGYTF. The CDR3 nucleotides are TGTGCCAGCAGTTCGACAGGGACTTACGGCTACACCTTC.

The chain combines TRBV7-2 with TRBJ2-7, with 9 bases that match TRBD1. J lost 3 bases, V lost 1 base, and 4 bases had no gene match. CDR1 is SGHTA and CDR2 is FQGNSA in the germline V gene. The CDR3 has 15 residues. Here the CDR3 DNA reads TGTGCCAGCAGCTTAGAGGGACAGGGAATCTACGAGCAGTACTTC. Its translation is CASSLEGQGIYEQYF.